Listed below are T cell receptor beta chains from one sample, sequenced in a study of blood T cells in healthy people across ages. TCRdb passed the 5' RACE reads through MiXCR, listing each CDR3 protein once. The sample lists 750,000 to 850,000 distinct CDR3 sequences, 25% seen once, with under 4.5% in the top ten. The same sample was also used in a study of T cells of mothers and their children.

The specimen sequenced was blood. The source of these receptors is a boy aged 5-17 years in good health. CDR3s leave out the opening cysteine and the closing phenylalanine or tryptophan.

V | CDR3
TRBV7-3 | ASSLGWDEQF
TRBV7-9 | ASSDGLAGFQETQY
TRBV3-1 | ASSQEDAGNQPQH
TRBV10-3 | AISELGLAGGPDEQY
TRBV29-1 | AWYFNYGYT
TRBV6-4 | ASSERFRRDPQKLF
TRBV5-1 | ASFPDRPDTQY
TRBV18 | ASSRETSGSTGANVLT
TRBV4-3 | ASSQDRTSGGTDTQY
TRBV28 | ASRIRGPGTDTQY
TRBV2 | ACTRDRVDGYT
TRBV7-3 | ASSLQGDPHGELF
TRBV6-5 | ASSSLGKNTEAF
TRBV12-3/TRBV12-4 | ASSLRGWTQY
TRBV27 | ASSLQGLSTEAF
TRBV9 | ASSVGGNYEQY
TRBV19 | ASMVPGSGWQPQH
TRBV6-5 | ASSIFGTEAF
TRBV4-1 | ASSPRSLGLEQF
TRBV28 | ASSAQGLLKETQY
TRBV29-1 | SGRGALNEQF
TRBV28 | ASSFPGTGKETQY
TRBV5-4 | ASSWGRVENTEAF
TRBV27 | ASSYVDGNGVNEQF
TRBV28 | ASSLNQGPEAQH
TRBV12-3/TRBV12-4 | ASSTPPGFKGKLF
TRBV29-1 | SVERSETGIFQQY